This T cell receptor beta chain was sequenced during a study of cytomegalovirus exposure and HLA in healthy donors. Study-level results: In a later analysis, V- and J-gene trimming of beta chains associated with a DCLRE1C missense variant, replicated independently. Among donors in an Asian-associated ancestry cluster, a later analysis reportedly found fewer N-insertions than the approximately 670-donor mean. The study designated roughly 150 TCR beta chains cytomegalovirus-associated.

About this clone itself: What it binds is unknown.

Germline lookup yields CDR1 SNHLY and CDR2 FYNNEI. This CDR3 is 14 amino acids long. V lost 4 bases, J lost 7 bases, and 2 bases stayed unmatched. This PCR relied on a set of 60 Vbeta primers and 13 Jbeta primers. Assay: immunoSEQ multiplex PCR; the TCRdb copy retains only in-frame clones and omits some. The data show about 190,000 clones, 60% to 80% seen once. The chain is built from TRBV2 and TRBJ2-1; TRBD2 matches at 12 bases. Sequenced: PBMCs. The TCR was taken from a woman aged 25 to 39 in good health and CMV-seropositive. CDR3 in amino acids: CASSGTSGRNEQFF. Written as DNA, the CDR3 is TGTGCCAGCAGTGGAACTAGCGGGAGGAATGAGCAGTTCTTC.